This T cell receptor (beta chain) emerged from a study of cytomegalovirus exposure and HLA in healthy donors. The length of the CDR3 is 15 residues. The V end was cut by 0 bases, the J end by 3 bases, with 13 bases between. The germline V gene encodes CDR1 SGDLS and CDR2 YYNGEE. 13 Jbeta primers and 60 Vbeta primers were used for the PCR. Assay: immunoSEQ multiplex PCR; the TCRdb copy retains only in-frame clones and omits some. The sample holds about 200,000 clones. The receptor's source is a girl aged 2 to 9 in good health and CMV-seropositive. The specimen was PBMCs. The J gene is TRBJ2-7, the V gene TRBV9, with D possibly being TRBD2 (5 bases). CDR3 loop: CASSVAGGQNYEQYF. The CDR3 DNA is TGTGCCAGCAGCGTAGCGGGCGGGCAGAACTACGAGCAGTACTTC.